This T cell receptor (beta chain) was identified during a study of T cells in localized non-small cell lung cancer. Sequencing used immunoSEQ multiplex PCR; TCRdb keeps in-frame clones, though not all of them. This repertoire shows fewer than 3,000 clones, roughly 29% found once; its top ten account for approximately 18%. Germline-derived CDR1 and CDR2 are SGDLS and YYNGEE. CDR3 length: 15 residues. Trimming left V 0 bases short and J 3 bases short, with 11 bases between. The gene calls are TRBV9 and TRBJ2-3; D gene unclear. The sequencing here drew on lung tumor tissue, taken before any cancer treatment. The clonotype comes from a female donor aged 60 or older with stage II squamous cell lung carcinoma. CDR3 in amino acids: CASSVGLMGTDTQYF. The CDR3 region has the DNA TGTGCCAGCAGCGTAGGACTGATGGGGACAGATACGCAGTATTTT. The complete variable domain, with remaining parts taken from reference TRBV9 and TRBJ2-3, reads DSGVTQTPKHLITATGQRVTLRCSPRSGDLSVYWYQQSLDQGLQFLIQYYNGEERAKGNILERFSAQQFPDLHSELNLSSLELGDSALYFCASSVGLMGTDTQYFGPGTRLTVL.